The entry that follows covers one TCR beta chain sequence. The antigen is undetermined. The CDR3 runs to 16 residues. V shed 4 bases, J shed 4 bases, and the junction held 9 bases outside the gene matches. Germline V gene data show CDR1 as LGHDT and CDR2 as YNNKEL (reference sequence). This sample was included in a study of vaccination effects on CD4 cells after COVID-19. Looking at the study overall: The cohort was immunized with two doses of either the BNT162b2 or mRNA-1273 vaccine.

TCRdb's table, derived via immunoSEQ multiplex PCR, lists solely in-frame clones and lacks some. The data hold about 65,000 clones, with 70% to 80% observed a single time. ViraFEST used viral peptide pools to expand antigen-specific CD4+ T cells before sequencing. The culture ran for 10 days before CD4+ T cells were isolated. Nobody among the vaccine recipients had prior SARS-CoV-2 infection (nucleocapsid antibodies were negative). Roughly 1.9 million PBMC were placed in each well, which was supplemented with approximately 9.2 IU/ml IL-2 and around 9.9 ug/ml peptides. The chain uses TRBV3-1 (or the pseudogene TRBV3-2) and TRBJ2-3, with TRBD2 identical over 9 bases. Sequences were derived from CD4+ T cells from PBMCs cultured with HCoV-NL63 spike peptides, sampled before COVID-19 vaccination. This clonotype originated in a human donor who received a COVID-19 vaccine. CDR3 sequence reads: CASSRTAGGRSDTQYF. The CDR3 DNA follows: TGTGCCAGCAGCCGCACCGCGGGGGGGCGGTCAGATACGCAGTATTTT.